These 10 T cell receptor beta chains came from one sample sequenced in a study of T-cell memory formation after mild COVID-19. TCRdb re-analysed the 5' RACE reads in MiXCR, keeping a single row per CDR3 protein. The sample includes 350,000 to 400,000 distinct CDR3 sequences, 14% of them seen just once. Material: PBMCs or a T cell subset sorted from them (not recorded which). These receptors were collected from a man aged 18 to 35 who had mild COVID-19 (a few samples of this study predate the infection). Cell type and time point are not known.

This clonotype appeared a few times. The CDR3 protein is CASSSEGTVGNQPQHF. The DNA of the CDR3 is TGTGCCAGCAGCTCCGAAGGGACAGTCGGCAATCAGCCCCAGCATTTT. The chain has TRBV7-9 and TRBJ1-5; 7 nucleotides match TRBD1. J lost 2 bases, V lost 4 bases, and 8 bases had no gene match. There are 16 residues in the CDR3. Germline V lookup: CDR1 SEHNR, CDR2 FQNEAQ (reference sequence). The complete variable domain, with remaining parts taken from reference TRBV7-9 and TRBJ1-5, reads DTGVSQNPRHKITKRGQNVTFRCDPISEHNRLYWYRQTLGQGPEFLTYFQNEAQLEKSRLLSDRFSAERPKGSFSTLEIQRTEQGDSAMYLCASSSEGTVGNQPQHFGDGTRLSIL.

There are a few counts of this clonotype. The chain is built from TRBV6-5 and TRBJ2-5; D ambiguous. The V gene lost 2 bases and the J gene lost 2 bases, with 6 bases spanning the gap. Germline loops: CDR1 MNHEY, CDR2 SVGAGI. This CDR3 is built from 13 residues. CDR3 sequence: CASSYGVQETQYF. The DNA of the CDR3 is TGTGCCAGCAGTTACGGAGTTCAAGAGACCCAGTACTTC.

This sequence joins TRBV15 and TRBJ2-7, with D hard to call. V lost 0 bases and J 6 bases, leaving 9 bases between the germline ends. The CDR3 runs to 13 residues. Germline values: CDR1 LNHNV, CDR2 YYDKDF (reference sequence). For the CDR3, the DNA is TGTGCCACCAGCAGAGATTTAGGATCCGAGCAGTACGTC. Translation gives CATSRDLGSEQYV.

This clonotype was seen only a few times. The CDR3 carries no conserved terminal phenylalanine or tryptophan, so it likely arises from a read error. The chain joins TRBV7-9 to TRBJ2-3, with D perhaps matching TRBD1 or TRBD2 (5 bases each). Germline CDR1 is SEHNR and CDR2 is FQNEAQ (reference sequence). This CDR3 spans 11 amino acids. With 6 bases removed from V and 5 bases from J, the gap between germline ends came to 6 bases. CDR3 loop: CASRGEDTQYI. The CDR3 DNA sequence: TGTGCCAGCAGGGGGGAAGATACGCAGTATATT.

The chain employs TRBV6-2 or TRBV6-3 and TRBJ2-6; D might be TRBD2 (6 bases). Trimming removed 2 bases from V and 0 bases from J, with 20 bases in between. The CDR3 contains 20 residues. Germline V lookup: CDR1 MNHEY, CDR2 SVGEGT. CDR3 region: CASSYRGRGPFTSGANVLTF. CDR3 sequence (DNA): TGTGCCAGCAGTTACCGTGGGCGGGGACCCTTCACCTCTGGGGCCAACGTCCTGACTTTC.

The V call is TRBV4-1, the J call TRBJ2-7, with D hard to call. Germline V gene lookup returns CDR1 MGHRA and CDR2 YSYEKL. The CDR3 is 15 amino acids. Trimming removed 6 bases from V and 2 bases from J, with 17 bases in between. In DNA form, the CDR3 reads TGCGCCAGCAGTCTGGACGTGACGGAGACCTACGAGCAGTACTTC. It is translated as CASSLDVTETYEQYF.

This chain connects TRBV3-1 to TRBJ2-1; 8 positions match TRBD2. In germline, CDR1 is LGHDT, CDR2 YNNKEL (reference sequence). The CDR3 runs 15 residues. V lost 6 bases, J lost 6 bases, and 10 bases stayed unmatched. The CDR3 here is CASRKAGGPLNEQFF. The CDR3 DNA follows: TGTGCCAGCAGGAAGGCGGGGGGTCCCCTCAATGAGCAGTTCTTC.

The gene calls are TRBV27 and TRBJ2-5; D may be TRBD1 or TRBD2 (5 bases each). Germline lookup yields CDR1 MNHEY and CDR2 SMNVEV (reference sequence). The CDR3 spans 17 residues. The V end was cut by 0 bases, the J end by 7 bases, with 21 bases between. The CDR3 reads CASSLSSGEGRKRTQYF. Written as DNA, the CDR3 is TGTGCCAGCAGTTTATCGAGCGGAGAGGGGCGCAAGCGGACCCAGTACTTC.

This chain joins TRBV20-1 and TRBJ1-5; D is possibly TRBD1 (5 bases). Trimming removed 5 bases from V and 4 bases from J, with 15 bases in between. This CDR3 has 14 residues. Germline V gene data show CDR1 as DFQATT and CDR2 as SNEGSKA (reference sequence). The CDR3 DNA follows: TGCAGTGCTTTCCGAGGGGCGCCTAATCAGCCCCAGCATTTT. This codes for CSAFRGAPNQPQHF.

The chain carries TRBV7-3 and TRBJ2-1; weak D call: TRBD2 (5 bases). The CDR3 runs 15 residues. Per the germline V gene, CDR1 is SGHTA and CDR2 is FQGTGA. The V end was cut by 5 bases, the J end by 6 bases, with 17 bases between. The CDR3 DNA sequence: TGTGCCAGCAGCGGCACTAGAATGATCCCCAATGAGCAGTTCTTC. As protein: CASSGTRMIPNEQFF. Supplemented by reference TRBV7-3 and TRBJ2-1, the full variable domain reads GAGVSQTPSNKVTEKGKYVELRCDPISGHTALYWYRQSLGQGPEFLIYFQGTGAADDSGLPNDRFFAVRPEGSVSTLKIQRTERGDSAVYLCASSGTRMIPNEQFFGPGTRLTVL.